This passage covers 12 T cell receptor beta chains from one sample sequenced in a study of naive and memory T cell subsets. Points from the study as a whole: A few larger clonotypes appeared in naive repertoires, especially CD8, possibly memory cells re-expressing CD45RA.

These receptors lack a known antigen. Both TRBC1 and TRBC2 were covered by a beta constant-region primer of two equimolar oligonucleotides. Nested alpha and beta constant-region primers with the SP2 primer drove four PCR rounds on ligated cDNA. One entry per CDR3 protein, called by TCRdb with MiXCR from the UMI-ligation and nested PCR reads. The sample yields over 110,000 distinct CDR3 sequences, roughly a fifth seen once. The sample was naive CD8+ T cells from blood. The origin of the receptors is a human donor in good health.

This clonotype was picked up a small number of times. The CDR3 sequence is CASSLSPPLQYGGSTEAFF. CDR3 DNA sequence: TGTGCCAGCAGTTTGTCCCCGCCCCTCCAATATGGGGGGAGCACTGAAGCTTTCTTT. The chain combines TRBV28 with TRBJ1-1, with D maybe TRBD1 (5 bases). The CDR3 has 19 residues. Germline CDR1 and CDR2: MDHEN and SYDVKM. The V and J ends lost 3 bases and 4 bases respectively, with 27 bases between them.

V and J are TRBV7-9 and TRBJ2-2, with D perhaps TRBD1 (5 bases). Per the germline V gene, CDR1 is SEHNR and CDR2 is FQNEAQ (reference sequence). V dropped 5 bases and J dropped 8 bases, with 9 bases sitting between them. The CDR3 runs 12 residues. The CDR3 region is CASSAGYGELFF. CDR3 DNA: TGTGCCAGCAGCGCAGGGTATGGGGAGCTGTTTTTT.

This clonotype was detected once. CDR3 sequence reads: CASSFPGGSAPLHF. The CDR3 nucleotides read TGTGCCAGCAGTTTCCCAGGGGGCTCGGCACCCCTCCACTTT. The rearrangement uses TRBV28 and TRBJ1-6; TRBD1 aligns across 8 bases. This CDR3 comprises 14 residues. V trimming: 3 bases; J trimming: 11 bases; junction bases outside the gene matches: 6. Germline lookup yields CDR1 MDHEN and CDR2 SYDVKM.

The CDR3: CASSDRIGQPQHF. The CDR3 region has the DNA TGTGCCAGCAGTGACAGGATCGGACAGCCCCAGCATTTT. V gene TRBV6-5 combines with J gene TRBJ1-5; D possibly corresponds to TRBD1 (6 bases). V was pared by 5 bases and J by 7 bases, with 12 bases between. CDR3 length: 13 amino acids. CDR1 and CDR2 (germline): MNHEY, SVGAGI.

This clonotype was seen more than once but under ten times. This chain connects TRBV7-8 to TRBJ2-3; TRBD2 aligns across 7 bases. The germline CDR1 and CDR2 sequences are SGHVS and FQNEAQ. The CDR3 runs to 17 residues. The V gene end was trimmed by 0 bases and the J gene end by 5 bases; junction bases not matched to a gene: 11. The CDR3 DNA sequence: TGTGCCAGCAGCTTAGCGGGCAGGCAGGAGCGGGGAGATACGCAGTATTTT. It encodes CASSLAGRQERGDTQYF.

The chain recombines TRBV29-1 with TRBJ2-7, with TRBD2 matching 9 bases. The CDR3 totals 15 residues. The germline CDR1 and CDR2 sequences are SQVTM and ANQGSEA. The junction had 6 bases not matched to a gene; V was cut back by 0 bases and J by 3 bases. The CDR3 is CSVEESSGANYEQYF. CDR3 coding DNA: TGCAGCGTTGAAGAGTCTAGCGGGGCCAACTACGAGCAGTACTTC.

This chain links TRBV6-5 with TRBJ2-7; 10 nucleotides align to TRBD2. CDR3 length equals 16 residues. The V gene end was trimmed by 5 bases and the J gene end by 0 bases; junction bases not matched to a gene: 7. Germline V lookup: CDR1 MNHEY, CDR2 SVGAGI. CDR3 sequence reads: CASSPGSSGSSYEQYF. CDR3 nucleotides: TGTGCCAGCAGTCCTGGTTCTAGCGGGAGCTCCTACGAGCAGTACTTC.

This clonotype showed up just a few times. The gene calls are TRBV28 and TRBJ2-7, with D tentatively TRBD1 or TRBD2 (6 bases each). The CDR3 has 14 residues. V was shortened by 4 bases and J by 6 bases, with 16 bases between the two germline ends. Germline lookup yields CDR1 MDHEN and CDR2 SYDVKM. The CDR3 spells CASSSGRRGVEQYF. In DNA, the CDR3 is TGTGCCAGCAGTTCAGGCAGGAGGGGGGTCGAGCAGTACTTC.

The V and J genes are TRBV6-6 and TRBJ2-1; D unclear. CDR3 length equals 15 residues. Trimming left V 0 bases short and J 5 bases short, with 11 bases between. Germline-derived CDR1 and CDR2 are MNHNY and SVGAGI (reference sequence). The CDR3 loop is CASSYSFASHNEQFF. The CDR3 DNA follows: TGTGCCAGCAGTTACTCTTTTGCCAGTCACAATGAGCAGTTCTTC.

The chain carries TRBV27 and TRBJ2-1; D call uncertain. Germline CDR1 MNHEY, CDR2 SMNVEV (reference sequence). Trimming shortened V by 8 bases and J by 0 bases, and 5 bases separated the two germline ends. The CDR3 has 12 residues. CDR3 sequence (DNA): TGTGCCAGCGCTGGCTCCTACAATGAGCAGTTCTTC. It encodes CASAGSYNEQFF.

For the CDR3, the DNA is TGTGCCAGCAGTTACTCGTCCTGGGACACCGGGGAGCTGTTTTTT. Residues: CASSYSSWDTGELFF. V gene TRBV6-2 or TRBV6-3 combines with J gene TRBJ2-2, with D hard to call. V was cut by 0 bases and J by 3 bases, with 8 bases left in between. CDR3 length: 15 amino acids. Germline V gene sequence: CDR1 MNHEY, CDR2 SVGEGT.

The rearrangement joins TRBV9 to TRBJ2-7; 10 bases are shared with TRBD2. The germline V gene encodes CDR1 SGDLS and CDR2 YYNGEE. The CDR3 extends over 18 amino acids. V shed 3 bases, J shed 3 bases, and the junction held 15 bases outside the gene matches. This chain's CDR3 is CASSGSGRPYLYHYEQYF. CDR3 bases: TGTGCCAGCAGCGGTAGCGGGAGGCCTTACCTCTACCACTACGAGCAGTACTTC. Full variable domain (rest looked up from reference TRBV9 and TRBJ2-7): DSGVTQTPKHLITATGQRVTLRCSPRSGDLSVYWYQQSLDQGLQFLIQYYNGEERAKGNILERFSAQQFPDLHSELNLSSLELGDSALYFCASSGSGRPYLYHYEQYFGPGTRLTVT.